A single sample is the source of the 23 T cell receptor beta chains below, sequenced in a study of monozygotic twins with inflammatory bowel disease (dated by TCRdb to about 2019). The library was prepared using 5' RACE. Sequencing relied on an Illumina HiSeq 2500. Once TCRdb had reprocessed the reads, it stored one entry per CDR3 protein sequence and supplied no DNA. This sample's table carries more than 350,000 distinct CDR3 sequences. The ten largest clonotypes hold more than 2% of the sample. Sample: blood. These receptors were obtained from a human donor with ulcerative colitis or Crohn's disease, or a healthy co-twin of an affected twin (not recorded which).

The V call is TRBV12-3 or TRBV12-4, the J call TRBJ1-1; TCRdb proposes TRBD1, but this gene call is untestable without DNA. The CDR3 loop spans 14 amino acids. CDR3 sequence: CASSMGQLNTEAFF.

The chain links TRBV6-1 to TRBJ2-3; without DNA, the TCRdb call of TRBD2 cannot be checked. The CDR3 has 16 amino acids. Germline lookup yields CDR1 MNHNS and CDR2 SASEGT. Here the CDR3 reads CASSLTSEGTTDTQYF.

The chain carries TRBV11-2 and TRBJ1-1. Germline lookup yields CDR1 SGHAT and CDR2 FQNNGV. The CDR3 spans 14 residues. The CDR3 region is CASSLGLGLTEAFF. Variable domain in full (rest from reference TRBV11-2 and TRBJ1-1): EAGVAQSPRYKIIEKRQSVAFWCNPISGHATLYWYQQILGQGPKLLIQFQNNGVVDDSQLPKDRFSAERLKGVDSTLKIQPAKLEDSAVYLCASSLGLGLTEAFFGQGTRLTVV.

V is TRBV5-1 and J is TRBJ1-1. The CDR3 runs to 14 residues. Germline CDR1 reads SGHRS; CDR2 reads YFSETQ. CDR3 protein: CASSLRTVNTEAFF.

V is TRBV7-2 and J is TRBJ2-1. CDR3 length: 12 amino acids. Germline loops: CDR1 SGHTA, CDR2 FQGNSA. CDR3 amino acids: CASSLAGGEQFF.

The J gene is TRBJ2-2, the V gene TRBV5-6. CDR1 is SGHDT, CDR2 YYEEEE, per germline. This CDR3 has 14 amino acids. CDR3 region: CASAMRRLTGELFF.

The chain carries TRBV12-3 or TRBV12-4 and TRBJ2-4; TCRdb proposes TRBD1, but this gene call is untestable without DNA. The CDR3 totals 15 residues. CDR3 in amino acids: CASSVSSGAKNIQYF.

CDR3: CSVVGTSGRYNEQFF. The gene calls are TRBV29-1 and TRBJ2-1; the TCRdb call, TRBD2, lacks DNA for checking. There are 15 residues in the CDR3. The germline gives CDR1 SQVTM, CDR2 ANQGSEA.

The chain is built from TRBV7-8 and TRBJ2-3. The germline V gene encodes CDR1 SGHVS and CDR2 FQNEAQ. This CDR3 has 14 amino acids. This CDR3 is CASSLDGVYTKQYF. The entire variable domain, with the rest obtained from reference TRBV7-8 and TRBJ2-3, is as follows: GAGVSQSPRYKVAKRGQDVALRCDPISGHVSLFWYQQALGQGPEFLTYFQNEAQLDKSGLPSDRFFAERPEGSVSTLKIQRTQQEDSAVYLCASSLDGVYTKQYFGPGTRLTVL.

The chain couples TRBV19 to TRBJ2-1; TCRdb names TRBD1, which stays unverified in the absence of DNA. Germline V CDR1 and CDR2: LNHDA, SQIVND (reference sequence). The CDR3 is 15 residues long. The CDR3 loop is CASSGDSLTYNEQFF. Together with reference TRBV19 and TRBJ2-1, the CDR3 gives the full variable domain: DGGITQSPKYLFRKEGQNVTLSCEQNLNHDAMYWYRQDPGQGLRLIYYSQIVNDFQKGDIAEGYSVSREKKESFPLTVTSAQKNPTAFYLCASSGDSLTYNEQFFGPGTRLTVL.

The chain is built from TRBV27 and TRBJ1-2; the TCRdb D gene call, TRBD1, has no DNA to confirm it. The CDR3 length is 14 residues. Germline lookup yields CDR1 MNHEY and CDR2 SMNVEV (reference sequence). CDR3 amino acids: CASARLTGNYGYTF.

The CDR3 spells CAISADYGYTF. The J gene is TRBJ1-2, the V gene TRBV10-3. The CDR3 extends over 11 amino acids. The germline gives CDR1 ENHRY, CDR2 SYGVKD.

The chain recombines TRBV4-2 with TRBJ2-7; TCRdb selects TRBD1, and the lack of DNA leaves this call unchecked. Germline loops: CDR1 LGHNA, CDR2 YNFKEQ. The CDR3 is 16 residues long. CDR3 sequence reads: CASSQESKAPAYEQYF.

The V call is TRBV6-4, the J call TRBJ2-2; TCRdb's D call, TRBD2, is unchecked because there is no DNA. The CDR3 contains 16 residues. Germline values: CDR1 MRHNA, CDR2 SNTAGT. CDR3: CASSDSTTEGTGELFF.

This chain connects TRBV20-1 to TRBJ2-1; absent DNA, TCRdb's TRBD2 call cannot be checked. Germline loops: CDR1 DFQATT, CDR2 SNEGSKA (reference sequence). CDR3 size: 16 residues. Here the CDR3 reads CSTRTRAGVSYNEQFF.

The chain employs TRBV5-1 and TRBJ2-7; lacking DNA, the TRBD1 call made by TCRdb goes unchecked. Germline V CDR1 and CDR2: SGHRS, YFSETQ. The CDR3 runs 15 residues. The CDR3 loop is CASSIQPGQLYEQYF.

The chain has TRBV5-1 and TRBJ2-3; TCRdb's assignment of TRBD2 cannot be checked, as there is no DNA. CDR1 is SGHRS and CDR2 is YFSETQ in the germline V gene. CDR3 length equals 18 residues. CDR3 sequence: CASRMGLAGGTSTDTQYF.

The V call is TRBV29-1, the J call TRBJ2-1; TCRdb lists TRBD2, though no DNA is available to test this call. Germline V lookup: CDR1 SQVTM, CDR2 ANQGSEA. The CDR3 loop spans 14 amino acids. The CDR3 region is CSASSGGTYNEQFF.

The chain couples TRBV7-9 to TRBJ2-7; lacking DNA, the TRBD2 call made by TCRdb goes unchecked. Germline V CDR1 and CDR2: SEHNR, FQNEAQ (reference sequence). The CDR3 extends over 13 amino acids. The CDR3 region is CASSPVTAYEQYF.

The J gene is TRBJ2-1, the V gene TRBV6-1. The length of the CDR3 is 15 residues. From germline, CDR1 is MNHNS and CDR2 SASEGT. CDR3: CASSHRTQLSNEQFF.

This chain joins TRBV10-3 and TRBJ2-2; the D call of TRBD1 rests on TCRdb alone, since no DNA is present to check it. The CDR3 consists of 15 residues. Per germline, CDR1 ENHRY and CDR2 SYGVKD. The chain's CDR3 is CAISADRVRTGELFF.

The gene calls are TRBV2 and TRBJ2-1; TCRdb indicates TRBD1, and absent DNA this call remains unverified. Germline V gives CDR1 SNHLY, CDR2 FYNNEI. CDR3 size: 15 residues. The CDR3 spells CASSSGHLWGNEQFF.

J is TRBJ2-1 and V is TRBV29-1; the TCRdb call, TRBD2, lacks DNA for checking. CDR1 and CDR2 (germline): SQVTM, ANQGSEA. The CDR3 loop spans 15 amino acids. CDR3 sequence: CSVDSGLASYNEQFF.